What follows is one T cell receptor (beta chain) and its context. Libraries were prepared by immunoSEQ multiplex PCR; TCRdb keeps only in-frame clonotypes and omits some of them. The sample lists about 140,000 clones, about three quarters occurring once. The sample belongs to a study of blood T cell repertoires in COVID-19. Sequencing was done on a sample of PBMCs or T cells enriched from blood (not recorded which). This clonotype originated in a woman aged 45-65 years who had recovered from COVID-19.

CDR3 sequence reads: CASSWAGGPQDTQYF. The CDR3 DNA follows: TGTGCCAGCTCTTGGGCGGGGGGGCCACAAGATACGCAGTATTTT. The V and J genes are TRBV3-1 (or the pseudogene TRBV3-2) and TRBJ2-3; 9 bases fit TRBD2. The CDR3 totals 15 residues. Losses at the gene ends were 8 bases for V and 5 bases for J; bases not matched to a gene: 11. Germline V gene data show CDR1 as LGHDT and CDR2 as YNNKEL (reference sequence).